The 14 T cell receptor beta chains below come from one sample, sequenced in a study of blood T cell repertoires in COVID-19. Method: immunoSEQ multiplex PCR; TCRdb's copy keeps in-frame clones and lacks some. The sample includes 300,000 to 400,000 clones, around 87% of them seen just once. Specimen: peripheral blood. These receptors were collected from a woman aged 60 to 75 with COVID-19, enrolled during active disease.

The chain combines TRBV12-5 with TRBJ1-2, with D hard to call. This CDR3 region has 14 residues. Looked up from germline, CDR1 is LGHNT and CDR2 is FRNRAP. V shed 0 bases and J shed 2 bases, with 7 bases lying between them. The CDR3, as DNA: TGTGCTAGTGGTTTGGTTACGGAGAACTATGGCTACACCTTC. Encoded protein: CASGLVTENYGYTF.

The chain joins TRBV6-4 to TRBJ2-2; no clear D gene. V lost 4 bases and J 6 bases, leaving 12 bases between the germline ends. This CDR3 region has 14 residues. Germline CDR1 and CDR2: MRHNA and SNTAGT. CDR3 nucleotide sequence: TGTGCCAGCAGTGCCACCCACTTAGCCGGGGAGCTGTTTTTT. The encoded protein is CASSATHLAGELFF.

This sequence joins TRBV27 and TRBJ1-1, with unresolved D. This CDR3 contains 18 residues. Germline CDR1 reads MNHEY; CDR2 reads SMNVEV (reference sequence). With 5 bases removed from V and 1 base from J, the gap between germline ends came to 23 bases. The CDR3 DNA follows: TGTGCCAGCAGTCCCTCGTTAGCGTTCAGGCCGGGGAACACTGAAGCTTTCTTT. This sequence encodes CASSPSLAFRPGNTEAFF.

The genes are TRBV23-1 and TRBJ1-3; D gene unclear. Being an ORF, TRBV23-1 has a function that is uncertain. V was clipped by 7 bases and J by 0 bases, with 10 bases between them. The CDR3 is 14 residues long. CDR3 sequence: CASTALSSGNTIYF. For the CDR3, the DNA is TGCGCCAGCACCGCGTTGAGCTCTGGAAACACCATATATTTT.

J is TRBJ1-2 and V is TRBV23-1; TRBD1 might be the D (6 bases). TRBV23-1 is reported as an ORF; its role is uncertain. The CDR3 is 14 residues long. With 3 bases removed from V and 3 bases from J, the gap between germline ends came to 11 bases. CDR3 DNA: TGCGCCAGCAGTCAGCAACAGGGTCACTATGGCTACACCTTC. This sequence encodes CASSQQQGHYGYTF.

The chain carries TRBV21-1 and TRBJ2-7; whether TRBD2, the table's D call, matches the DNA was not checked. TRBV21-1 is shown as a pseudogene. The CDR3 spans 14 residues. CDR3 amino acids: CASSKLAGGSEQYF. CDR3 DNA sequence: TGTGCCAGCAGCAAGCTAGCGGGGGGCAGCGAGCAGTACTTC.

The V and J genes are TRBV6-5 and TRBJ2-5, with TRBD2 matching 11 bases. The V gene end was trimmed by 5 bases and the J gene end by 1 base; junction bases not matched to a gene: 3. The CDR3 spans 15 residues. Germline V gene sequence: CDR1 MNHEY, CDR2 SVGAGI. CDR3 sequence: CASSLLAGGQETQYF. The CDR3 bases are TGTGCCAGCAGTCTTCTAGCGGGGGGCCAAGAGACCCAGTACTTC.

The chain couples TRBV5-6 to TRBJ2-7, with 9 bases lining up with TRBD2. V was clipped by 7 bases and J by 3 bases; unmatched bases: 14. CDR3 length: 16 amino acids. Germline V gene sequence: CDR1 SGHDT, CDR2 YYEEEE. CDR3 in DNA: TGTGCCAGCTGCAGGGGAGCGGGGGGCGAACTCTACGAGCAGTACTTC. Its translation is CASCRGAGGELYEQYF. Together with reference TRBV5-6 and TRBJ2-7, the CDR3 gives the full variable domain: DAGVTQSPTHLIKTRGQQVTLRCSPKSGHDTVSWYQQALGQGPQFIFQYYEEEERQRGNFPDRFSGHQFPNYSSELNVNALLLGDSALYLCASCRGAGGELYEQYFGPGTRLTVT.

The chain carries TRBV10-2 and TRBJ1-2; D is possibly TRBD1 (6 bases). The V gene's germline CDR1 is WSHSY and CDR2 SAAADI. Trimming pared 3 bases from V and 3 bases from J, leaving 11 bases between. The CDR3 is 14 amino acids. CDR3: CASSDPGQHYGYTF. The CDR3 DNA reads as TGCGCCAGCAGTGACCCCGGACAGCACTATGGCTACACCTTC.

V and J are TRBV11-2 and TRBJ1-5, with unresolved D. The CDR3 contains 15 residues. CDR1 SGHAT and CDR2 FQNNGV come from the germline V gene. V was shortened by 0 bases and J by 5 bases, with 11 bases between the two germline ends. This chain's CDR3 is CASSLDGGADQPQHF. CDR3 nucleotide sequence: TGTGCCAGCAGCTTAGATGGAGGTGCGGATCAGCCCCAGCATTTT.

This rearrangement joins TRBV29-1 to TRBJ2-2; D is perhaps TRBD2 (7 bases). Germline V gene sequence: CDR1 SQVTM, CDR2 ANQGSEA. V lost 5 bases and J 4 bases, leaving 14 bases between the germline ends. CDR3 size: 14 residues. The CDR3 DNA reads TGCAGCGTTTGGGGGGGCCGTCGCACCGGGGAGCTGTTTTTT. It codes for CSVWGGRRTGELFF.

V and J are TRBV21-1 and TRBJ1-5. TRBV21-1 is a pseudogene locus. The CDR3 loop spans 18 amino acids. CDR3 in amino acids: CASSMQGKRRLNNQPQHF. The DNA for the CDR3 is TGTGCCAGCTCAATGCAAGGGAAACGGAGGCTCAACAATCAGCCCCAGCATTTT.

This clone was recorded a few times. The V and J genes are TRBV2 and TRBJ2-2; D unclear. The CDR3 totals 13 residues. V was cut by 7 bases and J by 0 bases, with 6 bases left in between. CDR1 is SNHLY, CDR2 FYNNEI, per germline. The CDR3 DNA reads TGTGCCAGCAACAGAGCGAACACCGGGGAGCTGTTTTTT. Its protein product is CASNRANTGELFF.

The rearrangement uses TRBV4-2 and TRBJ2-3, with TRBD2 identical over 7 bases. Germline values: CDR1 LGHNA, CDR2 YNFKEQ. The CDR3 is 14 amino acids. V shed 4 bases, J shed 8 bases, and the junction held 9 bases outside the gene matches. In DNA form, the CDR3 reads TGTGCCAGCAGCCCGGGGAGGGACGCGGCTACGCAGTATTTT. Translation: CASSPGRDAATQYF.